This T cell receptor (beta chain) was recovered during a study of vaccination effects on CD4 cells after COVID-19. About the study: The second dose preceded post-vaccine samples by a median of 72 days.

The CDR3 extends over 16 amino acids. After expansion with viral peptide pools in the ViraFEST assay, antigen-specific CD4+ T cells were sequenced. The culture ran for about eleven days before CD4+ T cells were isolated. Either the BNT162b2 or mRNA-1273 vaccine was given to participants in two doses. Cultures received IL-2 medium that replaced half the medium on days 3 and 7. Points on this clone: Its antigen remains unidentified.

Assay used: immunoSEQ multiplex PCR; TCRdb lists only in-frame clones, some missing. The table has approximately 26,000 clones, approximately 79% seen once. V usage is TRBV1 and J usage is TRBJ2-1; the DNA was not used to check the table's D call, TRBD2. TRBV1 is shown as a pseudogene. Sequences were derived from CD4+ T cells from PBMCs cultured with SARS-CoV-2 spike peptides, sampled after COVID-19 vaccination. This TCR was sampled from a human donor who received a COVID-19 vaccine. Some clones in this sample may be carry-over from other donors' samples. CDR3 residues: CTSSQGQLAVVCEQFF. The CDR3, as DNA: TGCACCAGCAGCCAAGGTCAACTAGCCGTGGTTTGTGAGCAGTTCTTC.